This entry lists 23 T cell receptor beta chains sequenced from one sample in a study of T cells in Graves' hyperthyroidism and ophthalmopathy. Template material for amplifying TCR beta CDR3 regions consisted of RNA transcripts. During a first-round RT-PCR of the TCR CDR3, the HTBI primer set was used. TCRdb fed the multiplex PCR reads into MiXCR, producing one record per CDR3 protein. The table records a few hundred thousand distinct CDR3 sequences, approximately 23% of them present only once. The specimen was blood. The receptors here all came from a woman between 65 and 79 years old with Graves' ophthalmopathy.

Ten or more counts support this clonotype. The rearrangement uses TRBV6-1 and TRBJ2-3, with TRBD2 matching 11 bases. The trim removed 7 bases at V and 4 bases at J, leaving 4 bases unmatched. Germline assignment: CDR1 MNHNS and CDR2 SASEGT. The CDR3 has 14 residues. The DNA of the CDR3 is TGTGCCAGCATCCTACTAGCGGGAGCAGATACGCAGTATTTT. Its protein is CASILLAGADTQYF.

This clonotype was seen more than once but under ten times. DNA for the CDR3: TGCGCCAGCAGCTTCCAGATGGGTACAGATACGCAGTATTTT. Protein: CASSFQMGTDTQYF. The chain couples TRBV5-1 to TRBJ2-3; no reliable D call. Looked up from germline, CDR1 is SGHRS and CDR2 is YFSETQ. The CDR3 has 14 amino acids. V lost 2 bases, J lost 3 bases, and 10 bases lay in between.

This clonotype has just a few counts. V and J are TRBV2 and TRBJ1-2; D possibly corresponds to TRBD1 (5 bases). The CDR3 is made up of 15 amino acids. V lost 6 bases and J lost 1, with 15 bases in between. Germline CDR1 and CDR2: SNHLY and FYNNEI. The DNA for the CDR3 is TGTGCCAGCAGGTTGAATAAGGGACGTAACTATGGCTACACCTTC. As protein: CASRLNKGRNYGYTF.

The chain links TRBV2 to TRBJ2-1; 11 nucleotides agree with TRBD2. The CDR3 is made up of 15 amino acids. CDR1 and CDR2 from the germline V gene are SNHLY and FYNNEI. V was pared by 6 bases and J by 7 bases, with 8 bases of the junction left unmatched. The DNA for the CDR3 is TGTGCCAGCAGGAGACTAGCGGGACATTTGAATGAGCAGTTCTTC. Amino acid sequence: CASRRLAGHLNEQFF.

This clonotype has ten or more counts. The junction departs from the called germline gene at one end, perhaps through a read error. The V gene is TRBV7-2, the J gene TRBJ2-3; 7 bases line up with TRBD2. The CDR3 sequence is 12 residues long. Germline CDR1 SGHTA, CDR2 FQGNSA. The CDR3 DNA sequence: TGTGCCAGCAGGTTAGCGGGAGATACGCAGTATTTT. Encoded protein: CASRLAGDTQYF.

This clonotype appeared a few times. The rearrangement uses TRBV19 and TRBJ2-4; D unclear. V gave up 0 bases and J gave up 1 base, with 13 bases separating them. Germline V gene lookup returns CDR1 LNHDA and CDR2 SQIVND (reference sequence). The CDR3 is 17 amino acids. This CDR3 reads CASSIEATAVAKNIQYF. The CDR3, as DNA: TGTGCCAGTAGTATAGAGGCGACCGCTGTTGCCAAAAACATTCAGTACTTC.

This clonotype was detected once. The CDR3 sequence is CASSLSRNPAYEQYF. DNA for the CDR3: TGTGCCAGCAGTTTATCCCGGAACCCGGCCTACGAGCAGTACTTC. The chain has TRBV27 and TRBJ2-7, with unresolved D. V was pared by 0 bases and J by 2 bases, with 11 bases between. Germline V gives CDR1 MNHEY, CDR2 SMNVEV (reference sequence). CDR3 length: 15 residues.

The chain uses TRBV20-1 and TRBJ2-5; TRBD1 is a possible D gene (5 bases). This CDR3 comprises 15 residues. The germline V gene has CDR1 DFQATT and CDR2 SNEGSKA (reference sequence). The ends were cut back, 2 bases at V and 2 bases at J, with 15 bases in the middle. CDR3 DNA sequence: TGCAGTGCTAGAACCCCCCAGGGTAGTCAAGAGACCCAGTACTTC. This sequence encodes CSARTPQGSQETQYF.

This chain links TRBV20-1 with TRBJ1-1, with D hard to call. Per the germline V gene, CDR1 is DFQATT and CDR2 is SNEGSKA (reference sequence). The CDR3 covers 14 residues. V was clipped by 4 bases and J by 1 base, with 13 bases between them. The CDR3 region has the DNA TGCAGTGCTACCGGTGCAGTCCAGAACACTGAAGCTTTCTTT. This sequence encodes CSATGAVQNTEAFF.

The genes are TRBV18 and TRBJ2-1, with 9 bases fitting TRBD1. With 4 bases clipped from V and 8 bases from J, the junction kept 12 bases outside the gene matches. CDR1 is KGHSH and CDR2 is LQKENI in the germline V gene. The CDR3 is made up of 16 amino acids. In DNA form, the CDR3 reads TGTGCCAGCTCACTCGGACAGGGGATCTTTGGGGATGAGCAGTTCTTC. Protein sequence: CASSLGQGIFGDEQFF.

The V and J genes are TRBV9 and TRBJ2-2; D may be TRBD2 (5 bases). V dropped 4 bases and J dropped 7 bases, with 17 bases sitting between them. The CDR3 has 15 residues. Germline V gives CDR1 SGDLS, CDR2 YYNGEE. CDR3 nucleotides: TGTGCCAGCAGCTCCGACATAGGTCGGGGCGGGGAGCTGTTTTTT. Its translation is CASSSDIGRGGELFF.

This clonotype was found a few times. V is TRBV16 and J is TRBJ1-5; D not certain. This CDR3 contains 15 residues. Trimming took off 4 bases at V and 3 bases at J, with 13 bases between the two ends. Germline values: CDR1 KGHSY, CDR2 FQNENV. The CDR3 nucleotides read TGTGCCAGCAGCCCCTCTCGGGGTATCAATCAGCCCCAGCATTTT. It encodes CASSPSRGINQPQHF.

V gene TRBV30 combines with J gene TRBJ1-1; D remains unclear. The CDR3 contains 11 residues. Trimming stripped 0 bases from V and 1 base from J, with 0 bases between. The germline CDR1 and CDR2 sequences are GTSNPN and SVGIG (reference sequence). CDR3 sequence (DNA): TGTGCCTGGAGTGTGAACACTGAAGCTTTCTTT. Its protein product is CAWSVNTEAFF. Filled out from reference TRBV30 and TRBJ1-1, the complete variable domain reads SQTIHQWPATLVQPVGSPLSLECTVEGTSNPNLYWYRQAAGRGLQLLFYSVGIGQISSEVPQNLSASRPQDRQFILSSKKLLLSDSGFYLCAWSVNTEAFFGQGTRLTVV.

This clonotype was observed a handful of times. This chain connects TRBV7-8 to TRBJ2-6, with D possibly being TRBD1 (6 bases). The V gene lost 5 bases and the J gene lost 1 base, with 6 bases spanning the gap. Germline V gene data show CDR1 as SGHVS and CDR2 as FQNEAQ. The CDR3 is made up of 14 amino acids. The CDR3 DNA follows: TGTGCCAGCAGCCAGGGGTCTGGGGCCAACGTCCTGACTTTC. Translating it yields CASSQGSGANVLTF.

This clonotype was picked up many times. The chain couples TRBV12-3 or TRBV12-4 to TRBJ2-2; D is ambiguous. This CDR3 spans 14 amino acids. Trimming cost V 6 bases and J 4 bases, with 12 bases left between them. The CDR3 sequence is CASSLGGATGELFF. The CDR3 DNA reads TGTGCCAGCAGCCTCGGTGGCGCCACCGGGGAGCTGTTTTTT.

This clonotype has a count of ten or more. The rearrangement uses TRBV6-1 and TRBJ1-5; D is ambiguous. The CDR3 sequence is 16 residues long. Deletions cut 6 bases from V and 1 base from J, with 16 bases between. Germline loops: CDR1 MNHNS, CDR2 SASEGT. For the CDR3, the DNA is TGTGCCAGCAGCGGGAATCGATGGGAGAGCAATCAGCCCCAGCATTTT. It codes for CASSGNRWESNQPQHF.

This clonotype was detected only a few times. The V call is TRBV7-9, the J call TRBJ2-5; D is unresolved. The germline V gene encodes CDR1 SEHNR and CDR2 FQNEAQ (reference sequence). This CDR3 spans 16 amino acids. V was pared by 3 bases and J by 2 bases, with 16 bases between. In DNA, the CDR3 is TGTGCCAGCAGCTTGTCCTTGAGGTCTATTCAAGAGACCCAGTACTTC. Residues: CASSLSLRSIQETQYF.

This clonotype was observed many times. The gene calls are TRBV6-1 and TRBJ1-1, with unresolved D. The CDR3 loop spans 13 amino acids. From germline, CDR1 is MNHNS and CDR2 SASEGT. V lost 8 bases and J 1 base, leaving 11 bases between the germline ends. The CDR3 DNA sequence: TGTGCCAGCGCATACCCAGGGAACACTGAAGCTTTCTTT. It specifies CASAYPGNTEAFF.

V is TRBV6-2 or TRBV6-3 and J is TRBJ2-7, with D perhaps matching TRBD1 (5 bases). CDR1 is MNHEY, CDR2 SVGEGT, per germline. Between the trimmed V and J ends, which lost 6 bases and 3 bases, there was a span of 18 bases. This CDR3 spans 15 amino acids. The chain's CDR3 is CASRHGRQGDYEQYF. The CDR3 DNA follows: TGTGCCAGCAGGCACGGACGTCAAGGGGACTACGAGCAGTACTTC.

This clonotype has only a few counts. The chain links TRBV12-3 or TRBV12-4 to TRBJ1-2, with 10 bases identical to TRBD1. The CDR3 has 16 amino acids. With V trimmed by 6 bases and J by 8 bases, 15 bases remained unmatched. The CDR3 protein is CASRLGDRGSSGGYTF. In nucleotides, the CDR3 is TGTGCCAGCAGACTGGGGGACAGGGGTTCTTCGGGAGGCTACACCTTC.

This clonotype was seen only a few times. The genes are TRBV6-2 or TRBV6-3 and TRBJ2-1, with 8 bases lining up with TRBD2. V was clipped by 4 bases and J by 7 bases; unmatched bases: 12. Per germline, CDR1 MNHEY and CDR2 SVGEGT. The CDR3 sequence is 16 residues long. The CDR3: CASSFLSGNVRNEQFF. The CDR3 nucleotides are TGTGCCAGCAGTTTCCTTAGCGGGAACGTACGGAATGAGCAGTTCTTC.

This clonotype occurred a few times. This chain connects TRBV5-1 to TRBJ2-7, with D unresolved. The CDR3 has 14 residues. Trimming stripped 0 bases from V and 6 bases from J, with 13 bases between. CDR1 and CDR2 (germline): SGHRS, YFSETQ. DNA of the CDR3: TGCGCCAGCAGCTTGGCCACGAACTTGTTCGAGCAGTACTTC. This gives the protein CASSLATNLFEQYF. The variable domain in full, with the rest retrieved from reference TRBV5-1 and TRBJ2-7, is KAGVTQTPRYLIKTRGQQVTLSCSPISGHRSVSWYQQTPGQGLQFLFEYFSETQRNKGNFPGRFSGRQFSNSRSEMNVSTLELGDSALYLCASSLATNLFEQYFGPGTRLTVT.

The CDR3 DNA reads TGCAGCGCCGAACCGGGGCCGGGGGAGACCCAGTACTTC. Protein product: CSAEPGPGETQYF. The chain has TRBV29-1 and TRBJ2-5, with D perhaps assigned TRBD1 or TRBD2 (5 bases each). Germline V gives CDR1 SQVTM, CDR2 ANQGSEA. Deletions cut 7 bases from V and 5 bases from J, with 17 bases between. The CDR3 runs 13 residues.